Each of the 18 T cell receptor beta chains below was sequenced from the same sample in a study of T-cell memory formation after mild COVID-19. One entry per CDR3 protein, called by TCRdb with MiXCR from the 5' RACE reads. The sample includes 450,000 or so distinct CDR3 sequences, around 25% of them seen just once. Sequencing used PBMCs or a T cell subset sorted from them (not recorded which). These receptors originate from an adult woman who had mild COVID-19 (a few samples of this study predate the infection). Cell type and time point are not known.

As DNA, the CDR3 is TGTGCCAGCAGCTTATCTAGTATCGGGACCAGGACCCAGTACTTC. This gives the protein CASSLSSIGTRTQYF. The genes are TRBV7-9 and TRBJ2-5; either TRBD1 or TRBD2 may fit D (5 bases each). V gave up 2 bases and J gave up 7 bases, with 17 bases separating them. Germline V CDR1 and CDR2: SEHNR, FQNEAQ (reference sequence). CDR3 length: 15 amino acids.

The CDR3 DNA reads as TGTGCCAGCAGCCCCCTAGGGGCGGGCACTTCCTACGAGCAGTACTTC. Amino acids: CASSPLGAGTSYEQYF. The chain recombines TRBV7-2 with TRBJ2-7; D may match TRBD1 or TRBD2 (5 bases each). The germline gives CDR1 SGHTA, CDR2 FQGNSA. V was clipped by 5 bases and J by 1 base, with 18 bases between them. The CDR3 is 16 amino acids.

CDR3: CSAREANYNEQFF. The CDR3 nucleotides read TGCAGTGCTAGAGAGGCAAATTACAATGAGCAGTTCTTC. V is TRBV20-1 and J is TRBJ2-1; D ambiguous. The V and J ends lost 0 bases and 4 bases respectively, with 7 bases between them. Germline V lookup: CDR1 DFQATT, CDR2 SNEGSKA (reference sequence). This CDR3 is built from 13 residues.

The J gene is TRBJ2-5, the V gene TRBV4-1; the D is unclear. The length of the CDR3 is 15 residues. CDR1 and CDR2 from the germline V gene are MGHRA and YSYEKL. V was pared by 0 bases and J by 5 bases, with 13 bases between. As DNA, the CDR3 is TGCGCCAGCAGCCAAGAAGAAAGGGTAGGGGAGACCCAGTACTTC. It yields the protein CASSQEERVGETQYF.

This clonotype has only a few counts. The rearrangement links TRBV28 to TRBJ2-7; D remains ambiguous. Germline loops: CDR1 MDHEN, CDR2 SYDVKM. CDR3 size: 15 residues. Trimming removed 3 bases from V and 4 bases from J, with 16 bases in between. The CDR3 DNA follows: TGTGCCAGCAGTTTCTCAGAGACGGTAGGGTACGAGCAGTACTTC. Translated, it gives CASSFSETVGYEQYF.

This clonotype has ten or more counts. The chain couples TRBV7-2 to TRBJ2-1, with D perhaps TRBD2 (6 bases). Trimming shortened V by 2 bases and J by 6 bases, and 17 bases separated the two germline ends. Germline loops: CDR1 SGHTA, CDR2 FQGNSA. The CDR3 totals 16 residues. The CDR3 spells CASSLKPGTLSNEQFF. The DNA for the CDR3 is TGTGCCAGCAGCTTAAAACCCGGGACTCTCAGCAATGAGCAGTTCTTC.

The genes are TRBV20-1 and TRBJ2-3; D call uncertain. Germline CDR1 DFQATT, CDR2 SNEGSKA (reference sequence). Trimming pared 1 base from V and 6 bases from J, leaving 2 bases between. The length of the CDR3 is 10 residues. Here the CDR3 DNA reads TGCAGTGCTAGAGGGGATACGCAGTATTTT. As protein: CSARGDTQYF.

The gene calls are TRBV29-1 and TRBJ1-2, with D perhaps matching TRBD1 (5 bases). Germline V gene lookup returns CDR1 SQVTM and CDR2 ANQGSEA. The germline V and J ends were trimmed by 6 bases and 8 bases, with 10 bases remaining between them. This CDR3 is built from 10 residues. This CDR3 reads CSVQGDGYTF. In DNA form, the CDR3 reads TGCAGCGTGCAAGGGGACGGCTACACCTTC.

This clonotype was counted only a few times. The V gene is TRBV12-3 or TRBV12-4, the J gene TRBJ2-2; D unresolved. Trimming removed 3 bases from V and 6 bases from J, with 11 bases in between. The CDR3 runs 14 residues. The CDR3 loop is CASSFLTAAGELFF. The CDR3 DNA sequence: TGTGCCAGCAGTTTCCTCACGGCAGCCGGGGAGCTGTTTTTT.

The genes are TRBV9 and TRBJ1-1; D is undetermined. Germline assignment: CDR1 SGDLS and CDR2 YYNGEE. The CDR3 has 13 amino acids. Trimming removed 0 bases at V and 5 bases at J, with 8 bases between. CDR3 sequence reads: CASSVDRETEAFF. CDR3 DNA sequence: TGTGCCAGCAGCGTAGATCGGGAAACTGAAGCTTTCTTT. Full variable domain (outside the CDR3, taken from reference TRBV9 and TRBJ1-1): DSGVTQTPKHLITATGQRVTLRCSPRSGDLSVYWYQQSLDQGLQFLIQYYNGEERAKGNILERFSAQQFPDLHSELNLSSLELGDSALYFCASSVDRETEAFFGQGTRLTVV.

In its sample, this clonotype was seen a few times. V and J are TRBV2 and TRBJ1-1, with TRBD1 matching over 8 bases. CDR1 and CDR2 (germline): SNHLY, FYNNEI. This CDR3 contains 15 residues. With 4 bases clipped from V and 0 bases from J, the junction kept 4 bases outside the gene matches. The CDR3 region is CASSGQGSMNTEAFF. CDR3 DNA sequence: TGTGCCAGCAGTGGACAGGGGTCAATGAACACTGAAGCTTTCTTT. Full variable domain (remainder filled in from reference TRBV2 and TRBJ1-1): EPEVTQTPSHQVTQMGQEVILRCVPISNHLYFYWYRQILGQKVEFLVSFYNNEISEKSEIFDDQFSVERPDGSNFTLKIRSTKLEDSAMYFCASSGQGSMNTEAFFGQGTRLTVV.

This clonotype occurred a few times. The rearrangement uses TRBV12-3 or TRBV12-4 and TRBJ2-1, with D perhaps TRBD2 (6 bases). This CDR3 has 15 amino acids. With 2 bases removed from V and 4 bases from J, the gap between germline ends came to 12 bases. This CDR3 is CASSLPAGRYNEQFF. The CDR3 DNA reads as TGTGCCAGCAGTTTACCCGCGGGGAGGTACAATGAGCAGTTCTTC.

The V and J genes are TRBV13 and TRBJ2-6; D remains unclear. The germline V gene has CDR1 PRHDT and CDR2 FYEKMQ (reference sequence). Trimming took 0 bases from V and 4 from J, leaving 13 bases between them. The CDR3 runs to 17 residues. The CDR3 nucleotides read TGTGCCAGCAGCTTAGGCCCCCCCGGGTACGGGGCCAACGTCCTGACTTTC. It translates to CASSLGPPGYGANVLTF.

The sample holds a few counts of this clonotype. The chain is built from TRBV5-6 and TRBJ2-7, with D perhaps being TRBD1 or TRBD2 (5 bases each). With 2 bases removed from V and 11 bases from J, the gap between germline ends came to 11 bases. The CDR3 has 11 residues. Germline V gene sequence: CDR1 SGHDT, CDR2 YYEEEE. In DNA, the CDR3 is TGTGCCAGCAGCTTTGGGGACCGCAAGTACTTC. This translates into CASSFGDRKYF.

The chain links TRBV7-8 to TRBJ2-3, with no clear D. The germline gives CDR1 SGHVS, CDR2 FQNEAQ. The length of the CDR3 is 12 residues. Trimming took 7 bases from V and 2 from J, leaving 7 bases between them. The CDR3 region has the DNA TGTGCCAGCACCCCCTACACAGATACGCAGTATTTT. Translating it yields CASTPYTDTQYF.

The chain employs TRBV6-5 and TRBJ1-5; 8 nucleotides agree with TRBD1. The V gene's germline CDR1 is MNHEY and CDR2 SVGAGI. This CDR3 is built from 16 residues. V was clipped by 4 bases and J by 0 bases; unmatched bases: 5. The CDR3 loop is CASSSFGQGSNQPQHF. In DNA, the CDR3 is TGTGCCAGCAGTTCCTTCGGACAGGGTAGCAATCAGCCCCAGCATTTT.

This CDR3 is CSGDPGRGNTEAFF. CDR3 nucleotides: TGCAGTGGTGATCCAGGGAGGGGGAACACTGAAGCTTTCTTT. V gene TRBV20-1 combines with J gene TRBJ1-1; possible D gene TRBD1, 5 bases. The germline V gene has CDR1 DFQATT and CDR2 SNEGSKA (reference sequence). Trimming pared 7 bases from V and 1 base from J, leaving 16 bases between. The CDR3 loop spans 14 amino acids.

In its sample, this clonotype was seen a few times. The rearrangement links TRBV20-1 to TRBJ2-3, with 9 bases matching TRBD2. The CDR3 has 17 amino acids. V lost 5 bases and J lost 6; bases outside the gene matches: 18. Per the germline V gene, CDR1 is DFQATT and CDR2 is SNEGSKA (reference sequence). The CDR3 here is CSAYPGTGAGGRDTQYF. The CDR3 DNA sequence: TGCAGTGCTTATCCAGGAACGGGAGCGGGGGGCAGGGATACGCAGTATTTT.